Listed below are T cell receptor beta chains from one sample, sequenced in a study of regulatory T cells in long-lasting Graves disease. TCRdb reprocessed the multiplex PCR reads with MiXCR, giving one entry per CDR3 protein. Altogether approximately 480,000 distinct CDR3 sequences are present, about a sixth being singletons, with the ten largest covering less than 15%. The same sample was also studied in work on T cells in Graves' hyperthyroidism and ophthalmopathy.

The sequencing used peripheral blood mononuclear cells (PBMCs), collected at new diagnosis, from a patient treated with antithyroid drugs. The receptors originated from a man in his forties with Graves disease. Each CDR3 is given with its conserved first and last residue. A D gene is named only where the DNA matches it firmly. Size is omitted from some rows. Given values are once, few, many or a class for expanded clones.

D | J | V | size | CDR3 | DNA
TRBD2 | TRBJ2-1 | TRBV4-1 | few | CASSQGRLAGDRSEQFF | TGCGCCAGCAGCCAAGGGAGACTAGCGGGAGATAGGAGTGAGCAGTTCTTC
. | TRBJ2-7 | TRBV2 | many | CASSAGRGSYEQYF | TGTGCCAGCAGTGCCGGACGGGGATCCTACGAGCAGTACTTC
TRBD2 | TRBJ2-2 | TRBV18 | many | CASSPFGRESTGELFF | TGTGCCAGCTCACCGTTTGGGCGGGAGAGCACCGGGGAGCTGTTTTTT
. | TRBJ2-5 | TRBV12-3/TRBV12-4 | many | CASSLGSALGTLTQYF | TGTGCCAGCAGTTTAGGAAGCGCTCTGGGGACGTTAACCCAGTACTTC
TRBD1 | TRBJ2-7 | TRBV19 | few | CASTNPGTGGYEQYF | TGTGCCAGTACCAACCCCGGGACAGGGGGCTACGAGCAGTACTTC
. | TRBJ2-5 | TRBV5-1 | . | CASSLKVTNQETQYF | TGCGCCAGCAGCTTGAAGGTGACAAACCAAGAGACCCAGTACTTC
. | TRBJ2-2 | TRBV20-1 | . | CSARADVPGELFF | TGCAGTGCTAGAGCAGATGTTCCCGGGGAGCTGTTTTTT
TRBD1 | TRBJ2-3 | TRBV28 | many | CASSQGGIGTDTQYF | TGTGCCAGCAGTCAAGGGGGCATAGGCACAGATACGCAGTATTTT
TRBD2 | TRBJ2-1 | TRBV6-5 | many | CASSYRTGTSGNEQFF | TGTGCCAGCAGTTACCGAACCGGGACTAGCGGTAATGAGCAGTTCTTC
. | TRBJ1-2 | TRBV3-1 | many | CASSQGRGGPTYGYTF | TGTGCCAGCAGCCAAGGGCGGGGGGGACCTACCTATGGCTACACCTTC
. | TRBJ1-3 | TRBV30 | many | CAWSVRLGQQDSGNTIYF | TGTGCCTGGAGTGTACGGCTAGGGCAACAAGACTCTGGAAACACCATATATTTT
. | TRBJ1-3 | TRBV11-2 | . | CASAPGGGNTIYF | TGTGCCAGCGCCCCAGGAGGCGGAAACACCATATATTTT
TRBD2 | TRBJ2-2 | TRBV10-3 | many | CAISAGLAGPGELFF | TGTGCCATCAGTGCGGGACTAGCGGGACCCGGGGAGCTGTTTTTT
TRBD2 | TRBJ2-1 | TRBV12-3/TRBV12-4 | . | CASSFLAGGQGEQFF | TGTGCCAGCAGTTTTCTAGCGGGAGGGCAGGGTGAGCAGTTCTTC
TRBD1 | TRBJ1-4 | TRBV24-1 | . | CATGDHRDRGNEKLFF | TGTGCCACCGGTGATCACCGGGACAGGGGAAATGAAAAACTGTTTTTT
. | TRBJ2-7 | TRBV2 | many | CASHRDYEQYF | TGTGCCAGTCACCGAGACTACGAGCAGTACTTC
. | TRBJ2-7 | TRBV6-5 | . | CASSYTPAGTYEQYF | TGTGCCAGCAGTTACACGCCCGCTGGTACCTACGAGCAGTACTTC
. | TRBJ1-2 | TRBV30 | few | CAWSVPGGNGHGYTF | TGTGCCTGGAGTGTACCCGGGGGCAACGGACATGGCTACACCTTC
. | TRBJ2-4 | TRBV11-2 | many | CASSLDLRGAKNIQYF | TGTGCCAGCAGCTTAGATCTTCGGGGGGCCAAAAACATTCAGTACTTC
. | TRBJ1-1 | TRBV5-1 | . | CASSVAGRNTEAFF | TGCGCCAGCAGCGTAGCAGGGAGGAACACTGAAGCTTTCTTT
. | TRBJ1-3 | TRBV3-1 | . | CASSQGGGPGNTIYF | TGTGCCAGCAGCCAAGGTGGGGGGCCTGGAAACACCATATATTTT
. | TRBJ1-3 | TRBV5-1 | many | CASSLAGSSGNTIYF | TGCGCCAGCAGCTTGGCAGGCAGCTCTGGAAACACCATATATTTT
TRBD2 | TRBJ2-7 | TRBV2 | many | CASSEEGLAGSEQYF | TGTGCCAGCAGTGAGGAAGGACTAGCGGGATCCGAGCAGTACTTC
. | TRBJ2-3 | TRBV2 | many | CASSDVVTPGTDTQYF | TGTGCCAGCAGTGATGTTGTGACTCCCGGCACAGATACGCAGTATTTT
. | TRBJ2-7 | TRBV12-3/TRBV12-4 | once | CASSFGEGTSHF | .
. | TRBJ2-5 | TRBV11-2 | . | CASSQRRRETQYF | TGTGCCAGCAGCCAAAGGAGGCGAGAGACCCAGTACTTC
TRBD1 | TRBJ1-6 | TRBV10-2 | few | CASSLGGGQGYSPLHF | TGCGCCAGCAGCCTCGGCGGGGGACAGGGATATTCACCCCTCCACTTT
TRBD2 | TRBJ2-7 | TRBV4-1 | . | CASSQEMGTSSYEQYF | TGCGCCAGCAGCCAAGAAATGGGGACTAGTTCCTACGAGCAGTACTTC
TRBD1 | TRBJ1-1 | TRBV5-4 | . | CAINRQGAGNTEAFF | TGTGCCATCAATAGGCAGGGGGCGGGGAACACTGAAGCTTTCTTT
TRBD2 | TRBJ2-5 | TRBV29-1 | few | CSVGLASGRETQYF | TGCAGCGTTGGTTTGGCTAGCGGGAGGGAGACCCAGTACTTC
. | TRBJ2-7 | TRBV11-2 | many | CASSLAGQGPYEQYF | TGTGCCAGCAGCTTAGCTGGGCAGGGCCCCTACGAGCAGTACTTC
TRBD1 | TRBJ2-3 | TRBV7-2 | few | CASSLGGQGTDTQYF | TGTGCCAGCAGCTTAGGGGGACAGGGCACAGATACGCAGTATTTT
TRBD2 | TRBJ2-1 | TRBV19 | once | CASSIAASGNPYNEQFF | TGTGCCAGTAGTATAGCAGCTAGCGGGAACCCCTACAATGAGCAGTTCTTC
. | TRBJ2-7 | TRBV5-1 | many | CASSGGDFAYEQYF | TGCGCCAGCAGCGGAGGGGACTTCGCCTACGAGCAGTACTTC
. | TRBJ1-1 | TRBV10-3 | many | CAINSGNTEAFF | TGTGCCATCAATTCAGGGAACACTGAAGCTTTCTTT
. | TRBJ2-2 | TRBV28 | . | CASSRLRGGAAHTGELFF | TGTGCCAGCAGTCGCCTGAGGGGGGGGGCGGCTCACACCGGGGAGCTGTTTTTT
. | TRBJ2-5 | TRBV18 | few | CASSPLDLGTQYF | TGTGCCAGCTCACCACTTGACCTGGGGACCCAGTACTTC
TRBD2 | TRBJ2-1 | TRBV19 | . | CASSGRTLAGGLNEQFF | TGTGCCAGTAGTGGTCGAACCCTTGCGGGAGGGCTCAATGAGCAGTTCTTC
. | TRBJ2-7 | TRBV2 | many | CASSGLTGRGEQYF | TGTGCCAGCAGTGGCCTGACAGGACGCGGCGAGCAGTACTTC
TRBD1 | TRBJ1-5 | TRBV20-1 | many | CSAFRGTGFDGNQPQHF | TGCAGTGCTTTTAGGGGGACAGGGTTTGATGGCAATCAGCCCCAGCATTTT
TRBD2 | TRBJ2-1 | TRBV5-1 | many | CASSSSTSGWGEYNEQFF | TGCGCCAGCAGCTCCTCGACTAGCGGGTGGGGGGAGTACAATGAGCAGTTCTTC
TRBD1 | TRBJ2-3 | TRBV2 | many | CASTRDRVDTQYF | TGTGCCAGCACCCGGGACAGGGTGGATACGCAGTATTTT
TRBD2 | TRBJ2-7 | TRBV5-4 | few | CASSSSGTSGSYEQYF | TGTGCCAGCAGCTCCTCCGGGACTAGCGGGTCCTACGAGCAATACTTC
TRBD2 | TRBJ2-1 | TRBV5-1 | . | CASSGTINNEQFF | TGCGCCAGCTCCGGGACTATAAACAATGAGCAGTTCTTC
. | TRBJ2-1 | TRBV4-1 | many | CASSQDGGDEQFF | TGCGCCAGCAGCCAAGATGGAGGGGATGAGCAGTTCTTC
. | TRBJ2-5 | TRBV12-3/TRBV12-4 | many | CASSLTIRVQETQYF | TGTGCCAGCAGTTTAACGATCAGGGTCCAAGAGACCCAGTACTTC
. | TRBJ2-2 | TRBV2 | many | CASSEYRNTGELFF | TGTGCCAGCAGTGAATACAGAAACACCGGGGAGCTGTTTTTT
. | TRBJ2-6 | TRBV7-9 | . | CASSLRWGVTGANVLTF | TGTGCCAGCAGCCTAAGGTGGGGCGTTACTGGGGCCAACGTCCTGACTTTC
TRBD1 | TRBJ2-7 | TRBV7-8 | many | CASSRTRDSLPYEQYF | TGTGCCAGCAGCCGCACCCGGGACAGCCTCCCCTACGAGCAGTACTTC